Given below is one TCR beta chain in context. TCRdb's table, derived via immunoSEQ multiplex PCR, lists solely in-frame clones and lacks some. The table records tens of thousands of clones, approximately 90% of them present only once. The CDR3 runs to 14 residues. Germline trimming cut 6 bases from V and 4 bases from J; bases unmatched to any gene: 7. Germline V gives CDR1 LNHDA, CDR2 SQIVND (reference sequence). This specimen comes from a study of OX40 agonist ivuxolimab in advanced cancers. Study background: Intravenous ivuxolimab at 0.01 to 10 mg/kg was given to patients every 2 weeks.

Material: CD4+ or CD8+ T cells sorted from blood, obtained in a trial of the OX40 agonist ivuxolimab. The TCR was taken from an adult with an advanced solid tumor such as melanoma, head and neck, liver or kidney cancer. The rearrangement links TRBV19 to TRBJ2-7, with 9 bases aligning to TRBD1. CDR3 bases: TGTGCCAGTAGACACGGACAGGGGCTTTACGAGCAGTACTTC. Its protein product is CASRHGQGLYEQYF.